A selection of T cell receptor beta chains follows, all from one sample in a study of blood T cell repertoires in COVID-19. The table came from immunoSEQ multiplex PCR; TCRdb's copy has only in-frame clones and leaves some out. The sample lists roughly 100,000 clones; approximately 77% were seen once. Material: peripheral blood. The receptors here all came from a woman older than 75 with acute or convalescent COVID-19. Both conserved end residues are part of each CDR3. A D gene is named only where the DNA matches it firmly. Clone size is stated in some rows and not others, as once, few, many or a class when expanded.

D gene	J gene	V gene	clone size	CDR3 protein	CDR3 DNA
-	TRBJ2-7	TRBV6-6	-	CASSYGQSSGYEQYF	TGTGCCAGCAGTTACGGGCAATCCAGCGGTTACGAGCAGTACTTC
-	TRBJ1-1	TRBV6-5	-	CASSRGRELNTEAFF	TGTGCCAGCAGTCGCGGTAGAGAACTGAACACTGAAGCTTTCTTT
-	TRBJ1-2	TRBV29-1	-	CSVVLRGIYGYTF	TGCAGCGTTGTCCTGCGGGGGATCTATGGCTACACCTTC
-	TRBJ1-2	TRBV4-1	-	CASSQDFRDSYGYTF	TGCGCCAGCAGCCAAGATTTCAGGGACTCCTATGGCTACACCTTC
-	TRBJ2-3	TRBV6-6	-	CASTELGGLDTQYF	TGTGCCAGCACAGAACTAGGTGGTCTGGATACGCAGTATTTT
TRBD1	TRBJ2-3	TRBV5-1	few	CASGHQGVRADTQYF	TGCGCCAGCGGGCATCAGGGGGTACGGGCAGATACGCAGTATTTT
-	TRBJ1-2	TRBV30	-	CAWSVRRADNYGYTF	TGTGCCTGGAGTGTACGGAGGGCGGATAACTATGGCTACACCTTC
-	TRBJ1-2	TRBV20-1	-	CSASEGLNYGYTF	TGCAGTGCTAGTGAGGGACTTAACTATGGCTACACCTTC
TRBD1	TRBJ1-6	TRBV7-8	-	CASSLVPRQGYSPLHF	TGTGCCAGCAGCTTAGTACCCCGACAGGGGTATTCACCCCTCCACTTT
TRBD2	TRBJ2-2	TRBV7-9	-	CASKLLASGDNTGELFF	TGTGCCAGCAAGCTCCTGGCTAGCGGGGACAACACCGGGGAGCTGTTTTTT
-	TRBJ2-7	TRBV30	-	CAWRSEGGSYEQYF	TGTGCCTGGAGGTCGGAGGGCGGCTCCTACGAGCAGTACTTC
-	TRBJ1-1	TRBV19	-	CASTRRGISEAFF	TGTGCCAGTACCCGACGGGGGATCTCTGAAGCTTTCTTT
-	TRBJ2-2	TRBV11-2	-	CASSGDWNTGELFF	TGTGCCAGCAGCGGGGACTGGAACACCGGGGAGCTGTTTTTT
-	TRBJ2-5	TRBV7-8	-	CATRLGPLSETQYF	TGTGCCACCCGACTAGGGCCACTCTCAGAGACCCAGTACTTC
-	TRBJ2-3	TRBV15	-	CATSRVRERTDTQYF	TGTGCCACCAGCAGAGTCCGGGAGCGGACAGATACGCAGTATTTT
TRBD1	TRBJ2-4	TRBV9	-	CASSAPTGAGIQYF	TGTGCCAGCAGCGCCCCGACAGGGGCAGGGATTCAGTACTTC
TRBD2	TRBJ2-1	TRBV4-2	-	CASSQAGRTSGTSYNEQFF	TGTGCCAGCAGCCAAGCTGGCAGGACTAGCGGGACCTCCTACAATGAGCAGTTCTTC
-	TRBJ1-2	TRBV3-1/TRBV3-2	few	CASSQGAGAFYGYTF	TGTGCCAGCAGCCAAGGAGCAGGGGCGTTTTATGGCTACACCTTC
-	TRBJ2-1	TRBV5-1	many	CASSLDGSSYNEQFF	TGCGCCAGCAGCTTGGACGGGAGCTCCTACAATGAGCAGTTCTTC
-	TRBJ2-7	TRBV11-2	-	CASTSLDLHYEQYF	TGTGCCAGCACGAGCTTAGATTTGCACTACGAGCAGTACTTC
-	TRBJ2-7	TRBV7-9	-	CASSLEAGLEVYF	TGTGCCAGCAGCTTAGAGGCCGGGTTAGAAGTGTACTTC
-	TRBJ1-2	TRBV3-1/TRBV3-2	-	CASSQAGTQNYGYTF	TGTGCCAGCAGCCAAGCCGGGACACAAAACTATGGCTACACCTTC
-	TRBJ1-3	TRBV28	-	CASSGRPFGNTIYF	TGTGCCAGCAGTGGGCGTCCCTTTGGAAACACCATATATTTT
-	TRBJ2-7	TRBV15	-	CATSLGGGIYYEQYF	TGTGCCACCAGCCTAGGGGGGGGGATATACTACGAGCAGTACTTC
TRBD1	TRBJ1-6	TRBV7-9	-	CASSSWGGQGRNSPLHF	TGTGCCAGCAGCTCGTGGGGGGGACAGGGAAGGAATTCACCCCTCCACTTT
TRBD1	TRBJ1-2	TRBV19	-	CASSMGQGGIYGYTF	TGTGCCAGTAGTATGGGACAGGGAGGAATCTATGGCTACACCTTC
TRBD2	TRBJ2-7	TRBV7-2	-	CASSRGLAGYEQYF	TGTGCCAGCAGCCGGGGACTAGCGGGGTACGAGCAGTACTTC
-	TRBJ2-7	TRBV7-9	-	CASSLGGIYEQYF	TGTGCCAGCAGCTTGGGAGGTATCTACGAGCAGTACTTC
-	TRBJ1-1	TRBV6-5	-	CASSYDWGGTEAFF	TGTGCCAGCAGTTACGACTGGGGGGGCACTGAAGCTTTCTTT
-	TRBJ2-7	TRBV4-3	-	CASSQDRRTEQYF	TGCGCCAGCAGCCAAGATCGACGGACTGAGCAGTACTTC
TRBD2	TRBJ2-7	TRBV6-1	few	CASSEGAGLSYEQYF	TGTGCCAGCAGTGAGGGAGCGGGGCTTTCCTACGAGCAGTACTTC
TRBD1	TRBJ2-7	TRBV28	-	CASSSLGQVGYEQYF	TGTGCCAGCAGTTCGCTCGGACAGGTGGGGTACGAGCAGTACTTC
-	TRBJ2-7	TRBV6-5	-	CASSYSGPGNYEQYF	TGTGCCAGCAGTTACTCGGGTCCAGGGAACTACGAGCAGTACTTC
TRBD1	TRBJ2-7	TRBV6-6	-	CASSADRVREQYF	TGTGCCAGCAGTGCGGACAGGGTTCGCGAGCAGTACTTC
-	TRBJ2-7	TRBV11-1	once	CASSLWRGPGEQYF	TGTGCCAGCAGCTTATGGAGGGGACCGGGGGAGCAGTACTTC
TRBD1	TRBJ2-3	TRBV10-3	-	CAISHPGQVTDTQYF	TGTGCCATCAGCCACCCCGGACAGGTCACAGATACGCAGTATTTT
-	TRBJ2-7	TRBV27	-	CASSPRRGPYEQYF	TGTGCCAGCAGCCCCCGGCGGGGGCCCTACGAGCAGTACTTC
TRBD1	TRBJ2-7	TRBV27	-	CASSSEGQGAPYEQYF	TGTGCCAGCAGTTCCGAGGGACAGGGGGCGCCTTACGAGCAGTACTTC